This T cell receptor (beta chain) appears in the sequencing data of a study of T cells after somatic rescue of genetic block. The CDR3 length is 11 residues. The germline CDR1 and CDR2 sequences are SGDLS and YYNGEE. Between the trimmed V and J ends, which lost 3 bases and 8 bases, there was a span of 8 bases. This table comes from immunoSEQ multiplex PCR, and its TCRdb copy is limited to in-frame clones, with some not included. The table includes 110,000 or so clones, 80% to 95% detected once. This clonotype originated in a woman younger than 35. Sequences were obtained from peripheral blood mononuclear cells (PBMCs). The V call is TRBV9, the J call TRBJ1-2; maybe TRBD1 (5 bases). The CDR3 DNA follows: TGTGCCAGCAGCGCCTGGGGGGGCTACACCTTC. Its translation is CASSAWGGYTF.